Listed below are T cell receptor beta chains from one sample, sequenced in a study of T cell changes during pregnancy in multiple sclerosis. Generated by immunoSEQ multiplex PCR, the TCRdb table keeps only in-frame clones and is missing some. In the table there are 50,000 or so clones, approximately 92% of which are singletons. The specimen was CD4+ T cells from peripheral blood mononuclear cells, collected after pregnancy. These receptors all stem from a female donor with multiple sclerosis, enrolled in a pregnancy study. CDR3s include the opening cysteine and the closing phenylalanine or tryptophan. A D gene is named only where the DNA matches it firmly. Expanded clones are given a class, and other clones once, few, many or no size at all.

TRBV27	.	TRBJ2-3	TRBD2	TGTGCCAGCAGACCCAGCGGGAGGATACGGACAGATACGCAGTATTTT	CASRPSGRIRTDTQYF
TRBV28	.	TRBJ2-1	TRBD2	TGTGCCAGCAGTTCCACCGGGACTAGCGGAGGGAGCTCCTACAATGAGCAGTTCTTC	CASSSTGTSGGSSYNEQFF
TRBV6-5	.	TRBJ2-1	.	TGTGCCAGCAGTTCCCTGACTAGATTCCGCAATGAGCAGTTCTTC	CASSSLTRFRNEQFF
TRBV7-9	.	TRBJ1-5	.	TGTGCCAGCAGCGCCGATACAGGCCCCAATCAGCCCCAGCATTTT	CASSADTGPNQPQHF
TRBV6-5	few	TRBJ2-4	TRBD1	TGTGCCACCAAATCCGCCGGGACAGGGGGCCCCCCTCAGTACTTC	CATKSAGTGGPPQYF
TRBV6-1	.	TRBJ2-7	.	TGTGCCAGCAGAGATCCCGGGACTGGATCAGGGCAGTACTTC	CASRDPGTGSGQYF
TRBV7-6	once	TRBJ2-1	TRBD2	TGTGCCAGCAGTTTTAAGGCCGCGGGAGGGCGAAGCAATGAGCAGTTCTTC	CASSFKAAGGRSNEQFF
TRBV6-4	.	TRBJ2-3	TRBD2	TGTGCCAGCAGCCCCACTGGCGGGAGGTCCGCAGATACGCAGTATTTT	CASSPTGGRSADTQYF
TRBV11-2	.	TRBJ2-7	TRBD2	TGTGCCAGCAGCCTAGGACTAGCGGGAATCAACGAGCAGTACTTC	CASSLGLAGINEQYF
TRBV19	.	TRBJ2-1	.	TGTGCCAGTAGTATGAGTCGCTATGAGCAGTTCTTC	CASSMSRYEQFF
TRBV4-1	.	TRBJ1-1	.	TGCGCCAGCAGCCCAACTGGCGGGAACACTGAAGCTTTCTTT	CASSPTGGNTEAFF
TRBV5-1	few	TRBJ2-5	TRBD1	TGCGCCAGCAGCTCGGGGACAGGGAGAGAGACCCAGTACTTC	CASSSGTGRETQYF
TRBV5-1	.	TRBJ1-3	.	TGCGCCAGCAGCTTGGGACAAACTGGAAACACCATATATTTT	CASSLGQTGNTIYF
TRBV7-6	.	TRBJ2-5	TRBD1	TGTGCCAGCAGCCGGACAGGGCCTGAGACCCAGTACTTC	CASSRTGPETQYF
TRBV4-1	.	TRBJ1-4	.	TGCGCCAGCAGCCCATCGACAGGAAGATACGAAAAACTGTTTTTT	CASSPSTGRYEKLFF
TRBV5-1	.	TRBJ2-2	.	TGCGCCAGCAGCTTTGGTGGCACCAACACCGGGGAGCTGTTTTTT	CASSFGGTNTGELFF